Described below is a single TCR beta chain sequence and its context. The sample has other DNA sequences that encode this CDR3 too. The data belong to a study of cytotoxic CD8 clonotypes in ibrutinib-treated CLL. Sequenced by immunoSEQ multiplex PCR; TCRdb stores in-frame clones only, minus some. The sample contains 130,000 or so clones, 80% to 90% of which appear only once. This sample comprised PBMCs, obtained after 24 months of ibrutinib treatment. The TCR originated in a human donor with chronic lymphocytic leukemia.

The CDR3 nucleotides are TGTGCCAGCAGCCCCCGACCCGACAGTAACACTGAAGCTTTCTTT. It encodes CASSPRPDSNTEAFF. The V gene is TRBV9, the J gene TRBJ1-1; possible D gene TRBD1, 5 bases. The V end was cut by 4 bases, the J end by 2 bases, with 15 bases between. The V gene's germline CDR1 is SGDLS and CDR2 YYNGEE. This CDR3 comprises 15 residues. The variable domain in full, with the rest retrieved from reference TRBV9 and TRBJ1-1, is DSGVTQTPKHLITATGQRVTLRCSPRSGDLSVYWYQQSLDQGLQFLIQYYNGEERAKGNILERFSAQQFPDLHSELNLSSLELGDSALYFCASSPRPDSNTEAFFGQGTRLTVV.